Listed below are T cell receptor beta chains from one sample, sequenced in a study of T cell changes during pregnancy in multiple sclerosis. The method was immunoSEQ multiplex PCR; TCRdb's version includes in-frame clones alone and lacks a portion of them. In the table there are 30,000 to 35,000 clones, 80% to 90% of which are singletons. This specimen consisted of CD8+ T cells from peripheral blood mononuclear cells, obtained in the first trimester of pregnancy. These receptors all come from a female donor with multiple sclerosis, enrolled in a pregnancy study. Each CDR3 is given with its conserved first and last residue. The order of the fields is D gene, clone size, V gene, J gene, CDR3 DNA, CDR3 protein. The D gene is left open where the match is weak. Size is omitted from some rows. Given values are once, few, many or a class for expanded clones.

D: .; size: .; V: TRBV29-1; J: TRBJ1-2; DNA: TGCAGCGTTGTTCAGGATTATGGCTACACCTTC; CDR3: CSVVQDYGYTF
D: .; size: .; V: TRBV15; J: TRBJ1-4; DNA: TGTGCCACCAGCAGAGTGGGGATCGCCGGGCCACGGGGTGAAAAACTGTTTTTT; CDR3: CATSRVGIAGPRGEKLFF
D: TRBD1; size: .; V: TRBV7-8; J: TRBJ2-3; DNA: TGTGCCAGCAGCCCGGGACAGGGTGACGATACGCAGTATTTT; CDR3: CASSPGQGDDTQYF
D: TRBD1; size: few; V: TRBV5-5; J: TRBJ1-5; DNA: TGTGCCAGCGCAGACAGGGACGGCAATCAGCCCCAGCATTTT; CDR3: CASADRDGNQPQHF
D: TRBD2; size: .; V: TRBV6-4; J: TRBJ2-1; DNA: TGTGCCAGCAGATCAACTAGCGGGTCCTACGCCTCCTACAATGAGCAGTTCTTC; CDR3: CASRSTSGSYASYNEQFF
D: TRBD1; size: .; V: TRBV27; J: TRBJ2-5; DNA: TGTGCCAGCAGTTTGACGGGACAGGGAGAGACCCAGTACTTC; CDR3: CASSLTGQGETQYF
D: .; size: .; V: TRBV5-6; J: TRBJ1-1; DNA: TGTGCCAGCAGCCGGACACACGACACTGAAGCTTTCTTT; CDR3: CASSRTHDTEAFF
D: .; size: .; V: TRBV18; J: TRBJ2-7; DNA: TGTGCCAGCTCACCGAGAACGGGGGAAGGCCTCTACGAGCAGTACTTC; CDR3: CASSPRTGEGLYEQYF
D: .; size: .; V: TRBV5-4; J: TRBJ1-2; DNA: TGTGCCAGCAGTCCCGGGACAATCTATGGCTACACCTTC; CDR3: CASSPGTIYGYTF
D: .; size: .; V: TRBV27; J: TRBJ1-6; DNA: TGTGCCAGCAGTTTAGTCACAGGTTATAATTCACCCCTCCACTTT; CDR3: CASSLVTGYNSPLHF
D: .; size: many; V: TRBV6-4; J: TRBJ2-6; DNA: TGTGCCAGCAGTGAAGCGTCTGGGGCCAACGTCCTGACTTTC; CDR3: CASSEASGANVLTF
D: TRBD1; size: .; V: TRBV19; J: TRBJ2-3; DNA: TGTGCCAGCGACAGGGGGGCGAGCACAGATACGCAGTATTTT; CDR3: CASDRGASTDTQYF
D: .; size: .; V: TRBV30; J: TRBJ2-7; DNA: TGTGCCTGGAGCGCGGGGGCCGGTTACGAGCAGTACTTC; CDR3: CAWSAGAGYEQYF
D: TRBD2; size: .; V: TRBV28; J: TRBJ2-3; DNA: TGTGCCAGCAGTTTGGCTAGCGGGAACCCAGATACGCAGTATTTT; CDR3: CASSLASGNPDTQYF
D: .; size: .; V: TRBV6-5; J: TRBJ2-2; DNA: TGTGCCAGCAGTTACTCGAGCGCCGGGGAGCTGTTTTTT; CDR3: CASSYSSAGELFF
D: .; size: .; V: TRBV11-3; J: TRBJ2-7; DNA: TGTGCCAGCAGCTTCGAGGGAGGAACCTCCTACGAGCAGTACTTC; CDR3: CASSFEGGTSYEQYF
D: .; size: .; V: TRBV6-5; J: TRBJ2-1; DNA: TGTGCCAGCAGTTACGGACCGTCGGACTCTGAGCAGTTCTTC; CDR3: CASSYGPSDSEQFF
D: TRBD1; size: few; V: TRBV30; J: TRBJ1-1; DNA: TGTGCCTGGGACTTGACCGGGACAGCGAACACTGAAGCTTTCTTT; CDR3: CAWDLTGTANTEAFF
D: .; size: .; V: TRBV5-6; J: TRBJ2-1; DNA: TGTGCCAGCACCGCCGCCAGGGACTTTCCTGTGCCCTACAATGAGCAGTTCTTC; CDR3: CASTAARDFPVPYNEQFF
D: TRBD1; size: .; V: TRBV18; J: TRBJ2-3; DNA: TGTGCCAGCTCGTCCTTACTTAACAGGGGAAACACAGATACGCAGTATTTT; CDR3: CASSSLLNRGNTDTQYF
D: .; size: .; V: TRBV19; J: TRBJ1-2; DNA: TGTGCCAGTAGTATTTTTGGGGAGGACCGCGTCTATGGCTACACCTTC; CDR3: CASSIFGEDRVYGYTF
D: .; size: .; V: TRBV4-1; J: TRBJ1-6; DNA: TGCGCCAGCAGCCAGGCAGGGTTTTGGAATTCACCCCTCCACTTT; CDR3: CASSQAGFWNSPLHF
D: .; size: .; V: TRBV30; J: TRBJ1-2; DNA: TGTGCCTGGAGTGTATTGTCGGACAGATTCTATGGCTACACCTTC; CDR3: CAWSVLSDRFYGYTF
D: TRBD1; size: .; V: TRBV4-1; J: TRBJ2-7; DNA: TGCGCCAGCAGCCCCCAAGGAGGACAGGGGGCGCGGCTAGGGGGCTACGAGCAGTACTTC; CDR3: CASSPQGGQGARLGGYEQYF
D: TRBD2; size: .; V: TRBV9; J: TRBJ2-7; DNA: TGTGCCAGCAGCCTTGGGACTAGCGGGGGGGATGAGCAGTACTTC; CDR3: CASSLGTSGGDEQYF
D: .; size: .; V: TRBV6-4; J: TRBJ1-1; DNA: TGTGCCAGCAGAGCCAGGGGCGCCGGCACTGAAGCTTTCTTT; CDR3: CASRARGAGTEAFF